Below are 13 T cell receptor beta chains sequenced from a single sample in a study of blood T cell repertoires in COVID-19. Sequencing was performed with immunoSEQ multiplex PCR; in TCRdb, only in-frame clones are kept and a portion is missing. The table lists 200,000 to 250,000 clones, roughly 80% of them singletons. Specimen: peripheral blood. The receptor set was obtained from a man aged 30 to 45 with active or convalescent COVID-19.

The chain joins TRBV6-4 to TRBJ2-1; TRBD2 aligns across 7 bases. This CDR3 region has 15 residues. V lost 5 bases and J lost 4; bases outside the gene matches: 8. CDR1 is MRHNA and CDR2 is SNTAGT in the germline V gene. Here the CDR3 reads CASSPEAGEYNEQFF. In DNA form, the CDR3 reads TGTGCCAGCAGTCCCGAGGCGGGAGAATACAATGAGCAGTTCTTC.

The chain employs TRBV2 and TRBJ2-3; D might be TRBD1 (5 bases). CDR1 is SNHLY, CDR2 FYNNEI, per germline. This CDR3 has 14 amino acids. Trimming took 6 bases from V and 3 from J, leaving 13 bases between them. For the CDR3, the DNA is TGTGCCAGCAGGCCCAGGGTTCTAACAGATACGCAGTATTTT. Its protein product is CASRPRVLTDTQYF.

The chain has TRBV28 and TRBJ2-5, with 7 bases lining up with TRBD1. This CDR3 spans 15 amino acids. Germline trimming cut 6 bases from V and 1 base from J; bases unmatched to any gene: 8. Germline lookup yields CDR1 MDHEN and CDR2 SYDVKM. In DNA, the CDR3 is TGTGCCAGCAGCCCGGGACAGAGGATCCAAGAGACCCAGTACTTC. Translated, it gives CASSPGQRIQETQYF.

The chain couples TRBV6-5 to TRBJ2-1; 11 bases match TRBD2. CDR3 length equals 16 residues. Germline values: CDR1 MNHEY, CDR2 SVGAGI. V trimming: 1 base; J trimming: 7 bases; junction bases outside the gene matches: 6. The CDR3 DNA reads TGTGCCAGCAGTTACTTGGCGGGACTAGCGGAAAATGAGCAGTTCTTC. Translated, it gives CASSYLAGLAENEQFF.

The CDR3, as DNA: TGCGCCAGCAGCCAAGATCCCGGGACAGGTTTACGGTACACCTTC. Translating gives CASSQDPGTGLRYTF. The rearrangement uses TRBV4-3 and TRBJ1-2; 8 bases map to TRBD1. With V trimmed by 0 bases and J by 11 bases, 11 bases remained unmatched. The CDR3 has 15 amino acids. CDR1 LGHNA and CDR2 YSLEER come from the germline V gene.

On this clone itself: The same CDR3 also results from other DNA sequences found in this sample. The chain is built from TRBV5-1 and TRBJ2-7; D is uncertain. CDR1 and CDR2 from the germline V gene are SGHRS and YFSETQ. The CDR3 totals 12 residues. V gave up 0 bases and J gave up 3 bases, with 4 bases separating them. Here the CDR3 reads CASSLGGYEQYF. The CDR3 DNA is TGCGCCAGCAGCTTGGGCGGCTACGAGCAGTACTTC.

The J gene is TRBJ2-1, the V gene TRBV7-9; D is perhaps TRBD1 (5 bases). In germline, CDR1 is SEHNR, CDR2 FQNEAQ (reference sequence). V lost 3 bases and J 9 bases, leaving 12 bases between the germline ends. The CDR3 covers 13 residues. In DNA form, the CDR3 reads TGTGCCAGCAGCTTGGGTAGTCAGGGTGAGCAGTTCTTC. Protein product: CASSLGSQGEQFF.

This clone was seen a handful of times. The gene calls are TRBV30 and TRBJ2-1, with 7 bases fitting TRBD2. The CDR3 runs to 15 residues. The trim removed 4 bases at V and 3 bases at J, leaving 9 bases unmatched. Germline CDR1 GTSNPN, CDR2 SVGIG (reference sequence). This CDR3 is CAWTRGAGDYNEQFF. As DNA, the CDR3 is TGTGCCTGGACGCGTGGGGCGGGGGACTACAATGAGCAGTTCTTC.

The chain has TRBV2 and TRBJ2-5; TRBD2 agrees at 10 bases. Germline V gene lookup returns CDR1 SNHLY and CDR2 FYNNEI. V shed 8 bases and J 4 bases; nucleotides not matched to a gene: 10. The CDR3 covers 15 residues. The CDR3 spells CASGGSSGRGETQYF. The CDR3 nucleotides read TGTGCCAGCGGTGGGTCAAGCGGGAGGGGAGAGACCCAGTACTTC.

This clone is a singleton in its sample. The gene calls are TRBV11-2 and TRBJ1-3, with D possibly being TRBD1 (6 bases). The V end was cut by 3 bases, the J end by 0 bases, with 15 bases between. The germline V gene has CDR1 SGHAT and CDR2 FQNNGV. The CDR3 is 17 residues long. In nucleotides, the CDR3 is TGTGCCAGCAGCTTTGAGGGGGGGATACTCTCTGGAAACACCATATATTTT. Protein sequence: CASSFEGGILSGNTIYF.

This clone was seen at least ten times. The V call is TRBV5-5, the J call TRBJ1-5; perhaps TRBD1 as D (5 bases). CDR1 is SGHKS, CDR2 YYEKEE, per germline (reference sequence). V gave up 2 bases and J gave up 6 bases, with 15 bases separating them. The CDR3 is 15 amino acids. Here the CDR3 DNA reads TGTGCCAGCAGCTTTGAAGGGAGGCAGGGTCAGCCCCAGCATTTT. This translates into CASSFEGRQGQPQHF.

This chain uses TRBV18 with TRBJ2-7; 8 bases map to TRBD1. The V gene end was trimmed by 2 bases and the J gene end by 3 bases; junction bases not matched to a gene: 6. Germline loops: CDR1 KGHSH, CDR2 LQKENI. The CDR3 contains 15 residues. CDR3 loop: CASSPTGTGGYEQYF. The DNA for the CDR3 is TGTGCCAGCTCACCAACCGGGACAGGTGGCTACGAGCAGTACTTC.

The chain couples TRBV28 to TRBJ1-3, with unresolved D. This CDR3 has 16 amino acids. Germline loops: CDR1 MDHEN, CDR2 SYDVKM. Trimming removed 2 bases at V and 0 bases at J, with 11 bases between. The CDR3 bases are TGTGCCAGCAGTTTACCCCGCGAGGCCTCTGGAAACACCATATATTTT. Translating gives CASSLPREASGNTIYF.